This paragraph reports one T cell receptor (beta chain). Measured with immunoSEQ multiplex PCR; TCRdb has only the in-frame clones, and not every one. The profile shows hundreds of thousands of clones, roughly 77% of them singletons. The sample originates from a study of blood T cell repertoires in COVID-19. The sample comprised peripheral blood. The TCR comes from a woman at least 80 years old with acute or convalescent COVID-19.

CDR3 bases: TGTGCCAGCAGCTTAGCGGGAGCGGGAGGGTACAATGAGCAGTTCTTC. Translation: CASSLAGAGGYNEQFF. This chain links TRBV7-2 with TRBJ2-1, with 10 positions matching TRBD2. Trimming removed 0 bases from V and 4 bases from J; junction bases left unmatched: 3. CDR1 is SGHTA and CDR2 is FQGNSA in the germline V gene. The CDR3 has 16 amino acids.